The 22 T cell receptor beta chains listed next were all sequenced from one sample in a study of cytomegalovirus exposure and HLA in healthy donors. The PCR used 60 Vbeta and 13 Jbeta primers. Data came from immunoSEQ multiplex PCR; TCRdb stores just in-frame clones and leaves some out. The sample has more than 110,000 clones, 73% seen once. The sequenced material came from PBMCs. The receptors stem from a woman aged 40 to 50 in good health and CMV-seronegative.

The gene calls are TRBV29-1 and TRBJ1-2; 10 bases fit TRBD1. J gave up 2 bases and V 7 bases, and 4 bases lay outside the gene matches. The CDR3 has 13 amino acids. Germline V CDR1 and CDR2: SQVTM, ANQGSEA. CDR3 loop: CSAWTGGNYGYTF. DNA for the CDR3: TGCAGCGCCTGGACAGGGGGGAACTATGGCTACACCTTC. The variable domain in full, completed from reference TRBV29-1 and TRBJ1-2, reads SAVISQKPSRDICQRGTSLTIQCQVDSQVTMMFWYRQQPGQSLTLIATANQGSEATYESGFVIDKFPISRPNLTFSTLTVSNMSPEDSSIYLCSAWTGGNYGYTFGSGTRLTVV.

This clone was observed a single time. V is TRBV12-5 and J is TRBJ2-3; D may be TRBD1 (5 bases). Germline-derived CDR1 and CDR2 are LGHNT and FRNRAP. The CDR3 runs to 13 residues. Trimming took 2 bases from V and 4 from J, leaving 7 bases between them. The CDR3 nucleotides read TGTGCTAGTGGTTTGCAGGGCGCAGATACGCAGTATTTT. It encodes CASGLQGADTQYF.

This clone was picked up a small number of times. The J gene is TRBJ1-6, the V gene TRBV7-8; D uncertain. The germline CDR1 and CDR2 sequences are SGHVS and FQNEAQ. Trimming took off 1 base at V and 6 bases at J, with 10 bases between the two ends. The CDR3 covers 15 residues. The CDR3 nucleotides read TGTGCCAGCAGCTTAGTGTACACGATTAATTCACCCCTCCACTTT. As protein: CASSLVYTINSPLHF. Full variable domain (outside the CDR3, taken from reference TRBV7-8 and TRBJ1-6): GAGVSQSPRYKVAKRGQDVALRCDPISGHVSLFWYQQALGQGPEFLTYFQNEAQLDKSGLPSDRFFAERPEGSVSTLKIQRTQQEDSAVYLCASSLVYTINSPLHFGNGTRLTVT.

This clone was detected ten times or more. The V call is TRBV1, the J call TRBJ2-7; the DNA was not used to check the table's D call, TRBD2. TRBV1 is noted as a pseudogene. The CDR3 has 13 residues. In nucleotides, the CDR3 is TGCACCAGCAGCCAAGAGTCGGGGAGGGAGCAGTACTTC. Its translation is CTSSQESGREQYF.

The CDR3, as DNA: TGTGCCAGCAGCTTTGGACAGATTGCAACTAATGAAAAACTGTTTTTT. Translating gives CASSFGQIATNEKLFF. This chain connects TRBV7-9 to TRBJ1-4; D is perhaps TRBD1 (6 bases). Germline loops: CDR1 SEHNR, CDR2 FQNEAQ (reference sequence). V lost 3 bases, J lost 0 bases, and 11 bases lay in between. This CDR3 has 16 amino acids.

This chain connects TRBV28 to TRBJ2-2; tentative D call: TRBD1 (6 bases). The CDR3 extends over 15 amino acids. V dropped 3 bases and J dropped 4 bases, with 12 bases sitting between them. Germline V CDR1 and CDR2: MDHEN, SYDVKM. CDR3 DNA sequence: TGTGCCAGCAGTTTCCCCGGGACAACCACCGGGGAGCTGTTTTTT. This encodes CASSFPGTTTGELFF.

The chain recombines TRBV6-1 with TRBJ2-3, with D unclear. CDR1 and CDR2 from the germline V gene are MNHNS and SASEGT. Between the trimmed V and J ends, which lost 5 bases and 0 bases, there was a span of 9 bases. There are 14 residues in the CDR3. In nucleotides, the CDR3 is TGTGCCAGCAGTCGTCTCTCTAGCACAGATACGCAGTATTTT. It yields the protein CASSRLSSTDTQYF.

This chain links TRBV9 with TRBJ2-2; 11 bases align to TRBD1. The CDR3 is made up of 14 amino acids. The germline V gene encodes CDR1 SGDLS and CDR2 YYNGEE. Germline trimming cut 3 bases from V and 6 bases from J; bases unmatched to any gene: 1. CDR3 bases: TGTGCCAGCAGCGCGGGACAGGGGGCCGGGGAGCTGTTTTTT. Translation: CASSAGQGAGELFF.

CDR3 amino acids: CASSLGQPILTGYTF. The CDR3 DNA is TGTGCCAGCAGCTTGGGACAGCCCATCTTAACTGGCTACACCTTC. The V gene is TRBV5-8, the J gene TRBJ1-2; D is possibly TRBD1 (5 bases). V was clipped by 0 bases and J by 7 bases, with 16 bases between them. CDR1 and CDR2 from the germline V gene are SGHTS and YDEGEE. This CDR3 is built from 15 residues.

CDR3 sequence: CASSLLGLISRSTDTQYF. The CDR3 bases are TGTGCCAGCAGTCTTTTGGGGCTTATATCAAGAAGCACAGATACGCAGTATTTT. This chain links TRBV2 with TRBJ2-3, with D possibly TRBD1 on 5 matching bases. Germline loops: CDR1 SNHLY, CDR2 FYNNEI. Trimming took off 5 bases at V and 0 bases at J, with 21 bases between the two ends. The CDR3 consists of 18 residues.

The V call is TRBV7-9, the J call TRBJ1-4, with D possibly matching TRBD1 (5 bases). The CDR3 consists of 15 residues. Germline values: CDR1 SEHNR, CDR2 FQNEAQ (reference sequence). V lost 0 bases and J 7 bases, leaving 12 bases between the germline ends. The chain's CDR3 is CASSLAGGSIEKLFF. Here the CDR3 DNA reads TGTGCCAGCAGCTTAGCCGGGGGAAGTATTGAAAAACTGTTTTTT.

This chain connects TRBV19 to TRBJ1-4; D not resolved. CDR1 LNHDA and CDR2 SQIVND come from the germline V gene (reference sequence). V was shortened by 5 bases and J by 10 bases, with 17 bases between the two germline ends. The CDR3 length is 14 residues. The CDR3 loop reads CASSVIMSGGKLFF. In DNA form, the CDR3 reads TGTGCCAGTAGTGTCATAATGAGCGGAGGAAAACTGTTTTTT.

The chain couples TRBV7-2 to TRBJ1-6; no firm D call. The CDR3 contains 15 residues. V lost 0 bases and J lost 6, with 9 bases in between. Looked up from germline, CDR1 is SGHTA and CDR2 is FQGNSA. The chain's CDR3 is CASSLAQVFNSPLHF. The CDR3 coding sequence is TGTGCCAGCAGCTTAGCGCAGGTTTTTAATTCACCCCTCCACTTT.

This rearrangement joins TRBV7-3 to TRBJ1-2; 9 bases match TRBD1. Trimming cost V 5 bases and J 8 bases; bases outside gene matches: 6. CDR1 and CDR2 from the germline V gene are SGHTA and FQGTGA. This CDR3 contains 13 residues. The CDR3 protein is CASSPGTGWGYTF. The CDR3 region has the DNA TGTGCCAGCAGCCCTGGGACAGGGTGGGGCTACACCTTC.

J is TRBJ2-3 and V is TRBV9; 7 bases line up with TRBD2. Unmatched junction bases numbered 6, after V lost 3 bases and J lost 2 bases. The CDR3 loop spans 15 amino acids. Per germline, CDR1 SGDLS and CDR2 YYNGEE. The CDR3 sequence is CASSERDYNTDTQYF. CDR3 nucleotides: TGTGCCAGCAGCGAACGGGACTACAACACAGATACGCAGTATTTT.

The genes are TRBV5-5 and TRBJ1-1; D possibly corresponds to TRBD1 (6 bases). In germline, CDR1 is SGHKS, CDR2 YYEKEE (reference sequence). V was trimmed by 4 bases and J by 3 bases, leaving 19 bases between them. This CDR3 has 16 residues. The DNA of the CDR3 is TGTGCCAGCAGCCGGCCTACGGGACAAATTTACACTGAAGCTTTCTTT. The encoded protein is CASSRPTGQIYTEAFF.

The rearrangement links TRBV11-2 to TRBJ1-2, with D unclear. Looked up from germline, CDR1 is SGHAT and CDR2 is FQNNGV. The CDR3 contains 17 residues. The ends were cut back, 3 bases at V and 4 bases at J, with 21 bases in the middle. The CDR3 DNA follows: TGTGCCAGCAGCTTTGGTACAGATGTCCCCCCGGTCTATGGCTACACCTTC. Protein sequence: CASSFGTDVPPVYGYTF.

The chain uses TRBV7-2 and TRBJ1-1; no reliable D call. This CDR3 has 15 residues. Between the trimmed V and J ends, which lost 1 base and 1 base, there was a span of 10 bases. Per germline, CDR1 SGHTA and CDR2 FQGNSA. CDR3 in amino acids: CASSLDNRENTEAFF. The CDR3 DNA is TGTGCCAGCAGCTTAGATAACAGAGAGAACACTGAAGCTTTCTTT.

The chain employs TRBV10-3 and TRBJ1-3; D is perhaps TRBD1 (6 bases). The germline V gene encodes CDR1 ENHRY and CDR2 SYGVKD. Trimming shortened V by 6 bases and J by 3 bases, and 18 bases separated the two germline ends. The CDR3 is 16 amino acids. In DNA form, the CDR3 reads TGTGCCATCAGCCCCGGGGGGGGGCGAAGTGGAAACACCATATATTTT. It specifies CAISPGGGRSGNTIYF.

The chain uses TRBV7-9 and TRBJ2-2; TRBD2 matches at 13 bases. Germline values: CDR1 SEHNR, CDR2 FQNEAQ (reference sequence). V gave up 10 bases and J gave up 7 bases; unmatched junction bases: 6. This CDR3 has 14 residues. The CDR3 sequence is CAMTSGGLGGELFF. The CDR3 DNA reads TGTGCCATGACTAGCGGGGGGCTCGGCGGGGAGCTGTTTTTT.

The chain is built from TRBV28 and TRBJ1-2; perhaps TRBD1 as D (5 bases). The CDR3 extends over 14 amino acids. Trimming left V 2 bases short and J 4 bases short, with 11 bases between. Germline values: CDR1 MDHEN, CDR2 SYDVKM. The CDR3 coding sequence is TGTGCCAGCAGTTTACTAGGGGAGGCCTATGGCTACACCTTC. Translation gives CASSLLGEAYGYTF.

The J gene is TRBJ1-1, the V gene TRBV7-2, with TRBD1 as a possible D gene (5 bases). The CDR3 loop spans 17 amino acids. Germline lookup yields CDR1 SGHTA and CDR2 FQGNSA. Trimming shortened V by 1 base and J by 11 bases, and 26 bases separated the two germline ends. The chain's CDR3 is CASSLDRSRGAGLDAFF. CDR3 nucleotides: TGTGCCAGCAGCTTAGATCGGAGCAGAGGGGCGGGGCTAGACGCTTTCTTT.